What follows are 19 T cell receptor beta chains derived from one specimen sequenced in a study of T cells in Graves' hyperthyroidism and ophthalmopathy. From RNA transcripts, TCR beta CDR3 regions were amplified. TCR CDR3 regions were first amplified by RT-PCR with HTBI primers. One entry per CDR3 protein results from TCRdb running MiXCR on the multiplex PCR reads. The data contain about 350,000 distinct CDR3 sequences, 13% to 15% of them singletons. The sample consisted of blood. These receptor sequences come from an older woman with Graves' ophthalmopathy.

This clonotype was detected ten times or more. The DNA of the CDR3 is TGTGCCAGCAGCCCCGGGACTAGGGGGTACAATGAGCAGTTCTTC. Translated: CASSPGTRGYNEQFF. The rearrangement links TRBV3-1 to TRBJ2-1; 8 bases align to TRBD2. CDR3 length: 15 amino acids. The germline CDR1 and CDR2 sequences are LGHDT and YNNKEL (reference sequence). The V and J ends lost 4 bases and 4 bases, in that order; junction bases with no gene match: 6.

This clonotype was observed a handful of times. The rearrangement uses TRBV10-3 and TRBJ1-2, with D unclear. The V gene lost 1 base and the J gene lost 8 bases, with 11 bases spanning the gap. The CDR3 runs to 13 residues. In germline, CDR1 is ENHRY, CDR2 SYGVKD. In DNA, the CDR3 is TGTGCCATCAGTGAGTTGGAGATCCACGGCTACACCTTC. Its translation is CAISELEIHGYTF.

J is TRBJ2-2 and V is TRBV28; possible D gene TRBD2, 6 bases. The CDR3 totals 15 residues. The germline gives CDR1 MDHEN, CDR2 SYDVKM. V was clipped by 3 bases and J by 4 bases, with 12 bases between them. Here the CDR3 DNA reads TGTGCCAGCAGTTTGATCAGGGAGGTCACCGGGGAGCTGTTTTTT. Protein: CASSLIREVTGELFF.

This clonotype was found many times. This rearrangement joins TRBV28 to TRBJ1-4; D is uncertain. CDR1 and CDR2 (germline): MDHEN, SYDVKM. V lost 3 bases to trimming and J lost 10 bases, with 15 bases between them. The CDR3 is 14 amino acids. Written as DNA, the CDR3 is TGTGCCAGCAGTTTTGAGAATAAGGTCGGAAAACTGTTTTTT. Translating gives CASSFENKVGKLFF. The full variable domain, its missing parts supplied by reference TRBV28 and TRBJ1-4, is DVKVTQSSRYLVKRTGEKVFLECVQDMDHENMFWYRQDPGLGLRLIYFSYDVKMKEKGDIPEGYSVSREKKERFSLILESASTNQTSMYLCASSFENKVGKLFFGSGTQLSVL.

As concerns this clonotype: It may be a read error: a sequence one base away is much more abundant. This chain joins TRBV28 and TRBJ2-7, with D unclear. In germline, CDR1 is MDHEN, CDR2 SYDVKM. CDR3 size: 13 residues. CDR3 DNA sequence: TGTGCCAGCAGTTCAGTCACCGCAGCCGAGCGGTACTTC. As protein: CASSSVTAAERYF.

This clonotype was counted ten times or more. The chain couples TRBV25-1 to TRBJ2-1; 7 bases agree with TRBD2. Per germline, CDR1 MGHDK and CDR2 SYGVNS. CDR3 length equals 18 residues. With V trimmed by 3 bases and J by 1 base, 12 bases remained unmatched. The CDR3 spells CASSDTKRRGKSYNEQFF. In DNA form, the CDR3 reads TGTGCCAGCAGTGACACAAAACGGCGGGGGAAGTCCTACAATGAGCAGTTCTTC. Drawing the rest from reference TRBV25-1 and TRBJ2-1, the complete variable domain is EADIYQTPRYLVIGTGKKITLECSQTMGHDKMYWYQQDPGMELHLIHYSYGVNSTEKGDLSSESTVSRIRTEHFPLTLESARPSHTSQYLCASSDTKRRGKSYNEQFFGPGTRLTVL.

The sample holds many counts of this clonotype. V usage is TRBV7-9 and J usage is TRBJ2-7; D perhaps matches TRBD1 (8 bases). V was clipped by 5 bases and J by 4 bases, with 21 bases between them. Germline loops: CDR1 SEHNR, CDR2 FQNEAQ (reference sequence). This CDR3 has 16 residues. Written as DNA, the CDR3 is TGTGCCAGCAGCAACCAATGGACAGGGAGGGGGTACGAGCAGTACTTC. Its protein product is CASSNQWTGRGYEQYF.

This chain uses TRBV5-4 with TRBJ1-6; weak D call: TRBD1 (6 bases). CDR1 is SGHNT and CDR2 is YYREEE in the germline V gene (reference sequence). V shed 4 bases and J shed 8 bases, with 16 bases lying between them. CDR3 length: 15 residues. The CDR3 is CASSKDSPSHSPLHF. CDR3 DNA sequence: TGTGCCAGCAGCAAGGACAGCCCATCCCATTCACCCCTCCACTTT.

The chain is built from TRBV6-1 and TRBJ2-3; D may correspond to TRBD1 or TRBD2 (5 bases each). The CDR3 has 17 residues. Germline V CDR1 and CDR2: MNHNS, SASEGT. Trimming left V 7 bases short and J 3 bases short, with 23 bases between. For the CDR3, the DNA is TGTGCCAGCACCACCAGCTGGGGCGGGCCAAAGACAGATACGCAGTATTTT. Protein product: CASTTSWGGPKTDTQYF.

This clonotype was seen a few times. V gene TRBV28 combines with J gene TRBJ1-2; TRBD1 agrees at 7 bases. Trimming at V came to 4 bases and at J to 5 bases, leaving 7 bases not matched to a gene. Germline V gives CDR1 MDHEN, CDR2 SYDVKM. This CDR3 region has 14 residues. The CDR3 reads CASSSGQRTYGYTF. Here the CDR3 DNA reads TGTGCCAGCAGTTCGGGACAGCGAACATATGGCTACACCTTC.

This clonotype was counted ten times or more. The rearrangement uses TRBV20-1 and TRBJ2-2, with no clear D. The V and J ends lost 0 bases and 6 bases respectively, with 14 bases between them. The germline gives CDR1 DFQATT, CDR2 SNEGSKA (reference sequence). The CDR3 spans 15 residues. The CDR3 sequence: CSARDSGLGAGELFF. CDR3 bases: TGCAGTGCTAGAGATTCAGGTCTTGGCGCCGGGGAGCTGTTTTTT.

This clonotype was found a few times. The rearrangement links TRBV30 to TRBJ1-5; TRBD1 matches 7 bases. CDR3 length equals 13 residues. In germline, CDR1 is GTSNPN, CDR2 SVGIG (reference sequence). V trimming: 5 bases; J trimming: 4 bases; junction bases outside the gene matches: 5. The chain's CDR3 is CAWAGGWNQPQHF. CDR3 nucleotides: TGTGCCTGGGCAGGGGGGTGGAATCAGCCCCAGCATTTT. The full variable domain, its missing parts supplied by reference TRBV30 and TRBJ1-5, is SQTIHQWPATLVQPVGSPLSLECTVEGTSNPNLYWYRQAAGRGLQLLFYSVGIGQISSEVPQNLSASRPQDRQFILSSKKLLLSDSGFYLCAWAGGWNQPQHFGDGTRLSIL.

This clonotype was counted only a few times. The J gene is TRBJ2-1, the V gene TRBV4-2, with 8 positions matching TRBD2. This CDR3 contains 18 residues. Germline lookup yields CDR1 LGHNA and CDR2 YNFKEQ. V dropped 2 bases and J dropped 0; count of bases not matched to a gene: 9. DNA for the CDR3: TGTGCCAGCAGCCAACAATCCGGCGGGAGGTCCTCCTACAATGAGCAGTTCTTC. Translating it yields CASSQQSGGRSSYNEQFF.

J is TRBJ2-5 and V is TRBV6-5; 7 bases match TRBD1. V lost 2 bases and J lost 2; bases outside the gene matches: 2. The CDR3 spans 14 residues. Germline CDR1 MNHEY, CDR2 SVGAGI. The CDR3 DNA is TGTGCCAGCAGTTACCCGGGACAGCAAGAGACCCAGTACTTC. Translating it yields CASSYPGQQETQYF.

The rearrangement links TRBV7-9 to TRBJ1-5; tentative D call: TRBD1 (5 bases). Trimming pared 1 base from V and 3 bases from J, leaving 16 bases between. Germline loops: CDR1 SEHNR, CDR2 FQNEAQ (reference sequence). The CDR3 extends over 17 amino acids. This chain's CDR3 is CASSLVLTGTDNQPQHF. For the CDR3, the DNA is TGTGCCAGCAGCTTAGTATTAACAGGTACCGACAATCAGCCCCAGCATTTT.

This clonotype has just a few counts. The chain combines TRBV19 with TRBJ2-7, with a weak D call TRBD1 (5 bases). With 3 bases removed from V and 2 bases from J, the gap between germline ends came to 14 bases. CDR3 size: 15 residues. Germline values: CDR1 LNHDA, CDR2 SQIVND (reference sequence). The CDR3 sequence is CASSMGHANAYEQYF. DNA for the CDR3: TGTGCCAGTAGTATGGGGCACGCCAACGCCTACGAGCAGTACTTC.

This clonotype showed up many times. The chain combines TRBV6-1 with TRBJ2-2; the D gene is possibly TRBD2 (7 bases). CDR3 length equals 14 residues. Germline V gives CDR1 MNHNS, CDR2 SASEGT. V was pared by 8 bases and J by 7 bases, with 17 bases between. The CDR3 sequence is CASFLGGAVGELFF. The CDR3 DNA sequence: TGTGCCAGCTTCCTTGGGGGGGCGGTCGGGGAGCTGTTTTTT.

This clonotype was recorded many times. The chain recombines TRBV28 with TRBJ1-5; D gene ambiguous. The CDR3 consists of 12 residues. Trimming stripped 6 bases from V and 7 bases from J, with 10 bases between. The germline CDR1 and CDR2 sequences are MDHEN and SYDVKM. The CDR3 region is CASRPPGQPQHF. CDR3 in DNA: TGTGCCAGCAGACCCCCGGGCCAGCCCCAGCATTTT. Using reference TRBV28 and TRBJ1-5 for the parts outside the CDR3, the full variable domain is DVKVTQSSRYLVKRTGEKVFLECVQDMDHENMFWYRQDPGLGLRLIYFSYDVKMKEKGDIPEGYSVSREKKERFSLILESASTNQTSMYLCASRPPGQPQHFGDGTRLSIL.

This chain links TRBV6-6 with TRBJ1-1; tentative D call: TRBD1 (6 bases). Between the trimmed V and J ends, which lost 0 bases and 5 bases, there was a span of 7 bases. The germline CDR1 and CDR2 sequences are MNHNY and SVGAGI (reference sequence). There are 13 residues in the CDR3. The CDR3 DNA reads TGTGCCAGCAGTTACTCCACAGGGACTGAAGCTTTCTTT. It specifies CASSYSTGTEAFF.